Sequencing of this T cell receptor beta chain was carried out in a study of OX40 agonist ivuxolimab in advanced cancers. With regard to this clone: The junction differs from germline at one of its ends, possibly a read error.

Here immunoSEQ multiplex PCR was the method, and the copy in TCRdb shows in-frame clones only, minus some. The table has around 70,000 clones, roughly 84% seen once; the top ten hold around 6.6%. CDR1 and CDR2 (germline): SSHAT, FNYEAQ (reference sequence). The CDR3 covers 14 residues. V usage is TRBV7-7 and J usage is TRBJ2-5; 7 bases match TRBD1. This sequence was found in an adult with an advanced solid tumor such as melanoma, head and neck, liver or kidney cancer. The sample was CD4+ or CD8+ T cells sorted from blood, taken in a trial of the OX40 agonist ivuxolimab. The CDR3 reads CASSPWDRQETQYF. CDR3 sequence (DNA): TGTGCTAGCAGCCCCTGGGACAGACAAGAGACCCAGTACTTC.